The entry that follows covers one T cell receptor beta chain sequence. Methods used by the authors: Amplification of reference gene primers was used by the study to estimate nucleated cell counts. The protocol was immunoSEQ multiplex PCR, while the TCRdb copy is restricted to in-frame clones and leaves out a portion. D and trimming were read from the DNA, whereas the V and J calls and clone size are those reported in that table. Seen here are hundreds of thousands of clones, approximately 86% observed once, and the top ten hold roughly 8.5%. This sample is part of a study of blood T cell repertoires in COVID-19. Study-wide context: The United States, Italy and Spain were the sources of the acute and convalescent COVID-19 samples. PBMCs, B-cell-depleted T cells, or T cells provided the cDNA or gDNA that made up the material.

The study drew participants aged roughly 18 to 95 years from 20 to 30 US areas. Sequencing input: PBMCs or T cells enriched from blood (not recorded which). The clonotype comes from a woman aged 55-70 years who had recovered from COVID-19.

The CDR3 reads CASSLVRGLEQYF. CDR3 nucleotide sequence: TGTGCCAGCAGCTTAGTAAGGGGGCTCGAGCAGTACTTC. The chain employs TRBV11-2 and TRBJ2-7, with 7 bases identical to TRBD1. Germline V gives CDR1 SGHAT, CDR2 FQNNGV. The CDR3 contains 13 residues. The V and J ends lost 1 base and 6 bases, in that order; junction bases with no gene match: 3.